The present entry profiles one TCR beta chain with its context. Its antigen is not identified. TCRdb passed the 5' RACE reads through MiXCR, listing each CDR3 protein once. Of hundreds of thousands of distinct CDR3 sequences in the sample, roughly 14% were seen once. The data belong to a study of T cells after yellow fever vaccination. For the study at large: Preparation of fractions with low cell numbers was performed using SMART-Seq v4 Ultra Low Input.

Points from the study as a whole: Most primary-vaccination clones reappeared after the booster (about 95% CD4, 85% to 90% CD8). FACS-sorted repertoires could harbor abundant contaminating bulk-population clonotypes. Researchers report a weaker secondary response that nonetheless peaked faster, day 5 versus 15.

Germline V gene lookup returns CDR1 SGHNT and CDR2 YENEEA. The CDR3 loop spans 16 amino acids. V lost 3 bases, J lost 5 bases, and 17 bases lay in between. This chain uses TRBV11-3 with TRBJ2-1; D is undetermined. This clonotype was sampled from a man between 25 and 39 years old who received the YFV17D yellow fever vaccine. This specimen consisted of PBMCs, obtained on the day of the yellow fever booster vaccination. CDR3 region: CASSFRRNLPDNEQFF. The CDR3 coding sequence is TGTGCCAGCAGCTTCCGCCGGAACCTACCAGACAATGAGCAGTTCTTC. Supplemented by reference TRBV11-3 and TRBJ2-1, the full variable domain reads EAGVVQSPRYKIIEKKQPVAFWCNPISGHNTLYWYLQNLGQGPELLIRYENEEAVDDSQLPKDRFSAERLKGVDSTLKIQPAELGDSAVYLCASSFRRNLPDNEQFFGPGTRLTVL.